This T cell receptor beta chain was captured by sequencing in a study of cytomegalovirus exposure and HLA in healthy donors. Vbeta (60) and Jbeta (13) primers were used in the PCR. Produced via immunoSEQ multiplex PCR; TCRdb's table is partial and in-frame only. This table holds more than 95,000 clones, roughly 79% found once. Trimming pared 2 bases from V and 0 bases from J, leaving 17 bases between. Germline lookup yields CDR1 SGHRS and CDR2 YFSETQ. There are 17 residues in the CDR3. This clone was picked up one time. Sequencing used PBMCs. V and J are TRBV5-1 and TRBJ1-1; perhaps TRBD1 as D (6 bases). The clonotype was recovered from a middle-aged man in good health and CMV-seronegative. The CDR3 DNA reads TGCGCCAGCAGCTTCCTCGAGGGGGGGGTGATGAACACTGAAGCTTTCTTT. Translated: CASSFLEGGVMNTEAFF.